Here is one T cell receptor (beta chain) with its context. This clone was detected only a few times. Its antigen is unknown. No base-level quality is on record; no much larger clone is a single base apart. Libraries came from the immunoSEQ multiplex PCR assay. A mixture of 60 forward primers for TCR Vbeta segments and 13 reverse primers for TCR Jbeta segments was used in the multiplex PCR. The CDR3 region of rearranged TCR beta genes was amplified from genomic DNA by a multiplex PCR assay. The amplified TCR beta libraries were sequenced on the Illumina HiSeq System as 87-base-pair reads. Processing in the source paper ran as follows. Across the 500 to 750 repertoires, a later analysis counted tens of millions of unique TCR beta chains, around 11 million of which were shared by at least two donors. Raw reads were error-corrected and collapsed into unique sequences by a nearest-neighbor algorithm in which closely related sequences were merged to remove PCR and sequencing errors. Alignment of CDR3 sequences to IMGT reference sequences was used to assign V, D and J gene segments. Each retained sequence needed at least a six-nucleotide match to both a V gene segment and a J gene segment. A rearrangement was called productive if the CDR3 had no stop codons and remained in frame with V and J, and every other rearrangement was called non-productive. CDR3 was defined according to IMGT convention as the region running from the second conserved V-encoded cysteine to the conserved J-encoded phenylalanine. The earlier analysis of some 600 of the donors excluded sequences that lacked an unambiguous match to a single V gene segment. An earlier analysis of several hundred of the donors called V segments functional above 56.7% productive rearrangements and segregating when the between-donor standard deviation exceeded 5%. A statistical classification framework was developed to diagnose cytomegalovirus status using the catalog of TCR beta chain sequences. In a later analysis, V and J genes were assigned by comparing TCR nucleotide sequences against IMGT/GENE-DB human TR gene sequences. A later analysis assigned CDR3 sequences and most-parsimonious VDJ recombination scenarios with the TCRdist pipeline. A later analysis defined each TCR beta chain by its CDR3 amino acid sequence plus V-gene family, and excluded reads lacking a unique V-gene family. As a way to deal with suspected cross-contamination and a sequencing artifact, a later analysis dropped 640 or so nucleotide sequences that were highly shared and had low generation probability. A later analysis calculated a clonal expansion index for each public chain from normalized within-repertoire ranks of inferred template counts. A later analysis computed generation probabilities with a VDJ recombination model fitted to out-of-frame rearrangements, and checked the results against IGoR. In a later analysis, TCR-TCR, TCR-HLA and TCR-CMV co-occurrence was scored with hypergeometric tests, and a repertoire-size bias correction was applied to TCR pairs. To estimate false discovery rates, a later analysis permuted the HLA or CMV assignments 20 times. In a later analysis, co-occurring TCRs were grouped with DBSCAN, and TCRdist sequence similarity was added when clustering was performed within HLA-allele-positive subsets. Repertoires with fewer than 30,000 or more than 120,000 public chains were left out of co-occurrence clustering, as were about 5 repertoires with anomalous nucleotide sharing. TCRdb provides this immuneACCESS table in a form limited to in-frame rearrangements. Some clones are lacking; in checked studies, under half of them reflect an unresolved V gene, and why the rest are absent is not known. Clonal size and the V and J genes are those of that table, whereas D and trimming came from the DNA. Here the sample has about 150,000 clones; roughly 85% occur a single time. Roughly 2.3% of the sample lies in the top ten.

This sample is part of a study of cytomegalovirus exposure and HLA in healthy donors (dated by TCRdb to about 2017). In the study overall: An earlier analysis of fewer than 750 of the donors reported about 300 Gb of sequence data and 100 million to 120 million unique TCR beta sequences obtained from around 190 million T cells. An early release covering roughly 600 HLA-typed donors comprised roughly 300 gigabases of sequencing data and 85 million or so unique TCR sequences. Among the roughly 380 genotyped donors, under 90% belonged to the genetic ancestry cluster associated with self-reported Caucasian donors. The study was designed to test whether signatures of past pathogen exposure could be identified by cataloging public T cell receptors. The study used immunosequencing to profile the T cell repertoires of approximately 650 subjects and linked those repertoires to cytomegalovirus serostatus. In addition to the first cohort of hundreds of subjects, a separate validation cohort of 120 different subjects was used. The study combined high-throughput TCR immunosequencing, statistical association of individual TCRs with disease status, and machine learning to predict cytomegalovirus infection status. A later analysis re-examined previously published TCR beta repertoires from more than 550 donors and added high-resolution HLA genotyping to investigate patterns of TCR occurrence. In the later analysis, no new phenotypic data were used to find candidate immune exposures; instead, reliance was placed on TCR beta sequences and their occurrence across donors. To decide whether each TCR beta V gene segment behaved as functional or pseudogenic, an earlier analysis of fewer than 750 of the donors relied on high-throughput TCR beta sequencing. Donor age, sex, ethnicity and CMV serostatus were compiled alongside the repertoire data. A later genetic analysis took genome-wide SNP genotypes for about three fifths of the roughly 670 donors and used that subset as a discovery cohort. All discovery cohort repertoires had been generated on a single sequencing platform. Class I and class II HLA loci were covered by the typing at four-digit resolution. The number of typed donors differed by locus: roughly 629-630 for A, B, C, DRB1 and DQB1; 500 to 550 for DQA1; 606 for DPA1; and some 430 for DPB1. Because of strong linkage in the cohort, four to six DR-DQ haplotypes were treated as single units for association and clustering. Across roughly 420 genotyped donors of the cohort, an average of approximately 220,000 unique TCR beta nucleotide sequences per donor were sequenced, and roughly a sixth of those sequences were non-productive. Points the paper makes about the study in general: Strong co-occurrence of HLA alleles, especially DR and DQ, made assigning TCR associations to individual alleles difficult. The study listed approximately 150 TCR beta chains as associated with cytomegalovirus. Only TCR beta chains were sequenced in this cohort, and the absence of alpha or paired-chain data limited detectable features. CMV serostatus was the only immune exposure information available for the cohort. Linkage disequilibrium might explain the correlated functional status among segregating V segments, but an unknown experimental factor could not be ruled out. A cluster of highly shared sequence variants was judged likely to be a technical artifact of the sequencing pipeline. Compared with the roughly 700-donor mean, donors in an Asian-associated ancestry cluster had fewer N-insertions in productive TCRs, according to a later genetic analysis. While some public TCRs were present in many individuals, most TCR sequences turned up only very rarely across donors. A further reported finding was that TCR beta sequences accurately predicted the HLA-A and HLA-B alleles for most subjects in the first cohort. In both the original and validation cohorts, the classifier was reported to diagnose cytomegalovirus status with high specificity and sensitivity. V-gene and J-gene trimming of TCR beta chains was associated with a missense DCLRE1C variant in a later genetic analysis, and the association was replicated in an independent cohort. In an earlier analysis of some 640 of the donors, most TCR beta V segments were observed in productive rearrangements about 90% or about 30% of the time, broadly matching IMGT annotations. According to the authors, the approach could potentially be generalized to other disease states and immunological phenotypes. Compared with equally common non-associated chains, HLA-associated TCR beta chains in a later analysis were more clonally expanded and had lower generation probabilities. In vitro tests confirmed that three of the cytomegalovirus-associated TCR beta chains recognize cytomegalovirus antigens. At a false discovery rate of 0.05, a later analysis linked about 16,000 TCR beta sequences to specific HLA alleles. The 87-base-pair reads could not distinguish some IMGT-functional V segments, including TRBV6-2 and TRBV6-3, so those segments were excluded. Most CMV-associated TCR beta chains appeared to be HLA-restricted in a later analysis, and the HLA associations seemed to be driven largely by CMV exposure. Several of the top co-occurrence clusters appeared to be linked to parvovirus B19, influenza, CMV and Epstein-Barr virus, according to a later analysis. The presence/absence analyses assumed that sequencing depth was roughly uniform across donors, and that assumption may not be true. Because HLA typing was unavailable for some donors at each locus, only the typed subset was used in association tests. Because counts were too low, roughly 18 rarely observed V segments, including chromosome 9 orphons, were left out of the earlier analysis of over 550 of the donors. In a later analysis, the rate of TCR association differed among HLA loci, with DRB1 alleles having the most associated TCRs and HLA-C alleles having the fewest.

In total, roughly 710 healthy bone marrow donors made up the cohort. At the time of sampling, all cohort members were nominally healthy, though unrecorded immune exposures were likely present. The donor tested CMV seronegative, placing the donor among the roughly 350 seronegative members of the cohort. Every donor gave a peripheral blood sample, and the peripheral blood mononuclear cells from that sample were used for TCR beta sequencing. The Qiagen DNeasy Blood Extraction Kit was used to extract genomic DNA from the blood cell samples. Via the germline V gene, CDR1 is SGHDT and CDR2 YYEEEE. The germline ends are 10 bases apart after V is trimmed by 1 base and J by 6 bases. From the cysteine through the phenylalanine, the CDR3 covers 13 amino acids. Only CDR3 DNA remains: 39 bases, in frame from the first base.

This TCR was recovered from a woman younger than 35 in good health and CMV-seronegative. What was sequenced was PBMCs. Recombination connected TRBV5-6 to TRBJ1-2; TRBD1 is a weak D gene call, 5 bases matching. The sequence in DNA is TGTGCCAGCAGCTTGATAGGGGCCGATGGCTACACCTTC. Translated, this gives CASSLIGADGYTF.